This T cell receptor (beta chain) was profiled in a study of blood T cell repertoires in COVID-19. The CDR3 is 14 residues long. The trim removed 7 bases at V and 8 bases at J, leaving 10 bases unmatched. Germline CDR1 SGHRS, CDR2 YFSETQ. Method: immunoSEQ multiplex PCR; TCRdb's copy keeps in-frame clones and lacks some. The repertoire has more than 350,000 clones, roughly nine tenths of them found once; the top ten carry 1%. The sequencing input was PBMCs or T cells enriched from blood (not recorded which). The clonotype comes from a young man who had recovered from COVID-19. This chain uses TRBV5-1 with TRBJ2-1, with 9 positions matching TRBD2. CDR3 protein: CASGAGGPLYEQFF. The DNA for the CDR3 is TGCGCCAGCGGGGCGGGGGGGCCGCTCTATGAGCAGTTCTTC. The variable domain in full, with the rest retrieved from reference TRBV5-1 and TRBJ2-1, is KAGVTQTPRYLIKTRGQQVTLSCSPISGHRSVSWYQQTPGQGLQFLFEYFSETQRNKGNFPGRFSGRQFSNSRSEMNVSTLELGDSALYLCASGAGGPLYEQFFGPGTRLTVL.